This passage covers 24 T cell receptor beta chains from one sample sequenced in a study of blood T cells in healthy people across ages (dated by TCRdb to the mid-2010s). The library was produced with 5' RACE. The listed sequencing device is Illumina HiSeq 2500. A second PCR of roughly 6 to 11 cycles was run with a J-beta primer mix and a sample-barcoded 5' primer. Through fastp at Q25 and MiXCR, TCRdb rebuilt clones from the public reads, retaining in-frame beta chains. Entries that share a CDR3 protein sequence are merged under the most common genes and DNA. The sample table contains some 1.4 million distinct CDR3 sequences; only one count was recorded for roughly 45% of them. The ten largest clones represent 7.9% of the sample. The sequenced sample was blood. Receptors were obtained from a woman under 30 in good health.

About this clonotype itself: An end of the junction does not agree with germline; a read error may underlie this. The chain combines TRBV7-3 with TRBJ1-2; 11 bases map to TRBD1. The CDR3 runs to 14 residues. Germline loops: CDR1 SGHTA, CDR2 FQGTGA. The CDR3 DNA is TGTGCCAGCAGCACCGGACAGGGGGCCTATGACTACACCTTC. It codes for CASSTGQGAYDYTF. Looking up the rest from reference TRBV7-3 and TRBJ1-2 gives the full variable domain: GAGVSQTPSNKVTEKGKYVELRCDPISGHTALYWYRQSLGQGPEFLIYFQGTGAADDSGLPNDRFFAVRPEGSVSTLKIQRTERGDSAVYLCASSTGQGAYDYTFGSGTRLTVV.

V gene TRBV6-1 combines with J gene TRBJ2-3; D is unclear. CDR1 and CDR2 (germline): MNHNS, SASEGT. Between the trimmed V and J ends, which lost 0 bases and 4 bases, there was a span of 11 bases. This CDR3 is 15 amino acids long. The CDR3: CASSEALPGPDTQYF. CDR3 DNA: TGTGCCAGCAGTGAAGCGCTTCCAGGACCAGATACGCAGTATTTT.

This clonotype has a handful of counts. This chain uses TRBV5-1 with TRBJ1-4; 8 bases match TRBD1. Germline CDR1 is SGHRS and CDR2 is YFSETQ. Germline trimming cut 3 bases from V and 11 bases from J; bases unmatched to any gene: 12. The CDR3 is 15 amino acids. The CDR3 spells CASSSTGQGNGKLFF. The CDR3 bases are TGCGCCAGCAGCTCGACAGGACAGGGCAACGGGAAACTGTTTTTT.

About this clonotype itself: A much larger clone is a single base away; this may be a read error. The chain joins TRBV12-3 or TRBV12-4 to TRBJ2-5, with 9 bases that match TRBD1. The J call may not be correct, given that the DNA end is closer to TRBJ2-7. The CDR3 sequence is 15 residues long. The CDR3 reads CASTLRDRALHEQYF. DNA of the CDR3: TGTGCCAGCACTCTCCGGGACAGGGCCTTGCACGAGCAGTACTTC.

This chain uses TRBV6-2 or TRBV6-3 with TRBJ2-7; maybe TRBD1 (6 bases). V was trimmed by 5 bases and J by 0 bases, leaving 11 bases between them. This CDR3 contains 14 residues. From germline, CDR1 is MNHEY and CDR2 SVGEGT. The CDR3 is CASSTGIPSYEQYF. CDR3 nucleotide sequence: TGTGCCAGCAGTACAGGGATACCCTCCTACGAGCAGTACTTC.

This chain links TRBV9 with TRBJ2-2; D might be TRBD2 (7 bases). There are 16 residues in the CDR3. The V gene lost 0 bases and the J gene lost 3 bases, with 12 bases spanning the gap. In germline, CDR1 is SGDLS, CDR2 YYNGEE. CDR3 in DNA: TGTGCCAGCAGCGTAGAGGGGGGGGCTTACACCGGGGAGCTGTTTTTT. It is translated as CASSVEGGAYTGELFF. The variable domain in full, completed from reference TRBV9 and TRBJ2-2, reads DSGVTQTPKHLITATGQRVTLRCSPRSGDLSVYWYQQSLDQGLQFLIQYYNGEERAKGNILERFSAQQFPDLHSELNLSSLELGDSALYFCASSVEGGAYTGELFFGEGSRLTVL.

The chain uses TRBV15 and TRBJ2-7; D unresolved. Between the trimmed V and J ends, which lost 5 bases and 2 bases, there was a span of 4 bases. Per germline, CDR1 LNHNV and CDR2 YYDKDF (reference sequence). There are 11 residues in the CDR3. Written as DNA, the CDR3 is TGTGCCACCAGCGCCACCTACGAGCAGTACTTC. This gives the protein CATSATYEQYF. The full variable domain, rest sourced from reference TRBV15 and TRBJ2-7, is DAMVIQNPRYQVTQFGKPVTLSCSQTLNHNVMYWYQQKSSQAPKLLFHYYDKDFNNEADTPDNFQSRRPNTSFCFLDIRSPGLGDTAMYLCATSATYEQYFGPGTRLTVT.

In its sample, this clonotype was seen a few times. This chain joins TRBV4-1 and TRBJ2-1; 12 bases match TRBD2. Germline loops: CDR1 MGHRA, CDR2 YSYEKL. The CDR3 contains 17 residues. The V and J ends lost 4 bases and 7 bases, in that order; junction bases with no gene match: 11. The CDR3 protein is CASSRLQTSGGSNEQFF. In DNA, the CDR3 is TGCGCCAGCAGCCGATTACAAACTAGCGGGGGGAGTAATGAGCAGTTCTTC.

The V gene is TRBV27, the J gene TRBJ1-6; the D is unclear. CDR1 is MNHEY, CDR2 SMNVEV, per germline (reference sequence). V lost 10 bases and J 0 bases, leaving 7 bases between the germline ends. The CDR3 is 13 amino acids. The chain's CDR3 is CAIKSSYNSPLHF. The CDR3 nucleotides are TGTGCCATCAAGAGCTCCTATAATTCACCCCTCCACTTT.

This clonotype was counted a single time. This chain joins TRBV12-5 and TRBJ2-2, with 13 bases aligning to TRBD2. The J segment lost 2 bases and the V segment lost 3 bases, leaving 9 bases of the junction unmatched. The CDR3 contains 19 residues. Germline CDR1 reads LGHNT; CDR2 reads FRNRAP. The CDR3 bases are TGTGCTAGTGGTTTCTTATTGACTAGCGGGGGGCATAACACCGGGGAGCTGTTTTTT. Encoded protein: CASGFLLTSGGHNTGELFF.

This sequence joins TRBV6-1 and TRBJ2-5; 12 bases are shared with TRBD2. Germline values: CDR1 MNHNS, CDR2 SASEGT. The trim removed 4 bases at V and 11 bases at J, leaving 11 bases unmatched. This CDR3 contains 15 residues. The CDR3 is CASSGLAGGLDEQYF. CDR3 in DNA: TGTGCCAGCAGTGGGCTAGCGGGAGGGCTGGATGAGCAGTACTTC.

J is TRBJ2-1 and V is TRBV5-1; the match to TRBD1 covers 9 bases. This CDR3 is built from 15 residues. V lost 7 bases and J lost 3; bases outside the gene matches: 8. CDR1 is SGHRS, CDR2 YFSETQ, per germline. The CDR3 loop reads CASAPRDRDYNEQFF. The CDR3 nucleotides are TGCGCCAGCGCTCCACGGGACAGGGACTACAATGAGCAGTTCTTC.

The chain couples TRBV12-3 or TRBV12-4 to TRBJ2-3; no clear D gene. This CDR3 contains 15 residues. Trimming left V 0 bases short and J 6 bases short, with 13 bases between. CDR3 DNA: TGTGCCAGCAGTTTAGCGTGGGCCCAGGAGGATACGCAGTATTTT. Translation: CASSLAWAQEDTQYF.

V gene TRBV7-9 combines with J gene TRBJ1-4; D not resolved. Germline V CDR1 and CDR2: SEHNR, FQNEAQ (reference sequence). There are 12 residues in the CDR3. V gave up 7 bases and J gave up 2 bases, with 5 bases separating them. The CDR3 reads CASTPTNEKLFF. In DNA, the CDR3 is TGTGCCAGCACCCCGACTAATGAAAAACTGTTTTTT.

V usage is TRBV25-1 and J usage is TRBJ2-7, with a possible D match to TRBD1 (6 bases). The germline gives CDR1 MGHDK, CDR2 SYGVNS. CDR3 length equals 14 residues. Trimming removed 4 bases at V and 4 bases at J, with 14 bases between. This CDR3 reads CASSAGRGPYEQYF. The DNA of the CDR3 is TGTGCCAGCAGTGCCGGCAGGGGCCCTTACGAGCAGTACTTC.

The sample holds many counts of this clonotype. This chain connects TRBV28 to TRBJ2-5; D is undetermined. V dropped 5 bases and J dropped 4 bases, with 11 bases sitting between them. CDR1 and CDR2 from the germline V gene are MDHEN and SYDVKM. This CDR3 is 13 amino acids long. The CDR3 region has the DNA TGTGCCAGCAGTCCCCGAGTCACAGAGACCCAGTACTTC. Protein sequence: CASSPRVTETQYF.

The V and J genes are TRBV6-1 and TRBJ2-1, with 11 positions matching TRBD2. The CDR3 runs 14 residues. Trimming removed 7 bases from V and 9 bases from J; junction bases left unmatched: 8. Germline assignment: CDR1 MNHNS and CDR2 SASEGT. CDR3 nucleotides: TGTGCCAGCATTATAGCGGGAGGGCCTGGTGAGCAGTTCTTC. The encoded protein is CASIIAGGPGEQFF.

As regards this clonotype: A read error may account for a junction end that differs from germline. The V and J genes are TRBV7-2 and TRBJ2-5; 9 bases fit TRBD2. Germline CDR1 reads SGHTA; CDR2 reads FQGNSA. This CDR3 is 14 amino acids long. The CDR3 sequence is CASNATSGGWEQYF. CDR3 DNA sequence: TGTGCTAGCAACGCGACTAGCGGCGGCTGGGAGCAGTACTTC.

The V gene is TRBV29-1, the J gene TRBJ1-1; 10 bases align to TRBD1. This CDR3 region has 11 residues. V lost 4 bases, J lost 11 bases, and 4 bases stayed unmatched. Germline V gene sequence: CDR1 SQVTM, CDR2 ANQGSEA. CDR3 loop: CSVGQGADAFF. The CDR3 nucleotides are TGCAGCGTTGGACAGGGGGCGGACGCTTTCTTT.

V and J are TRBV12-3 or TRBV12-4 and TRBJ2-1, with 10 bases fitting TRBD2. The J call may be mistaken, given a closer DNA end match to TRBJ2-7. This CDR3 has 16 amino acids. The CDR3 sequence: CASSPSSGRDYNEQYF. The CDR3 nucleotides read TGTGCCAGCAGCCCATCCAGCGGGAGGGATTACAATGAGCAGTACTTC.

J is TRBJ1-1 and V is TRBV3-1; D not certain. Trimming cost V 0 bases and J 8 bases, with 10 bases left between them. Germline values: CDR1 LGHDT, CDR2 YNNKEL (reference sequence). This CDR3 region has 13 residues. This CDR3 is CASSQDNTEEAFF. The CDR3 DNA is TGTGCCAGCAGCCAAGATAACACAGAAGAAGCTTTCTTT.

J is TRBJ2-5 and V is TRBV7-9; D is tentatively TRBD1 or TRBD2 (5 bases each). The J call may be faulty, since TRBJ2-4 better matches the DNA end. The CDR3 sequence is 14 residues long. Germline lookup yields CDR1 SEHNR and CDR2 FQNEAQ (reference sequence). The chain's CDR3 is CASSFGGEGNIQYF. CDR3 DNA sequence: TGTGCCAGCAGCTTTGGGGGAGAGGGGAACATTCAGTACTTC.

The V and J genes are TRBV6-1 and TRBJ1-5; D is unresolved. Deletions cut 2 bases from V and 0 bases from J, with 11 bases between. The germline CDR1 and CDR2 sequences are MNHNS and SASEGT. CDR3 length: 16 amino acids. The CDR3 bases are TGTGCCAGCAGTGAACTCCTCCCATATAGCAATCAGCCCCAGCATTTT. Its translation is CASSELLPYSNQPQHF.

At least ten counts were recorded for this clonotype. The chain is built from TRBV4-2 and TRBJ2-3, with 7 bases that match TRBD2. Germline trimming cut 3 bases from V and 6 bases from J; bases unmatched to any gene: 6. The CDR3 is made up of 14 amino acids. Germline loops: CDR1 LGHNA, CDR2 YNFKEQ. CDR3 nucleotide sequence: TGTGCCAGCAGCCACACTAGCGTAGGGGATACGCAGTATTTT. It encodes CASSHTSVGDTQYF.